Below, 2 T cell receptor beta chains from the same sample are listed, as sequenced in a study of T cells expressing NK-cell markers. TCRdb re-analyzed the 5' RACE reads; it lists each CDR3 protein once, without DNA. The listing contains some 340,000 distinct CDR3 sequences. Material for sequencing was blood T cells: a sorted CD56 or NKG2C T cell subset, CD4+ or CD8+ T cells, or bulk PBMC T cells (not recorded which). The receptors stem from a man aged 18 to 69 in good health.

The chain uses TRBV27 and TRBJ1-3. Germline loops: CDR1 MNHEY, CDR2 SMNVEV (reference sequence). The CDR3 runs to 14 residues. CDR3 region: CASSGGAARDTIYF.

This CDR3 is CSVQRPGQENTEAFF. This chain joins TRBV29-1 and TRBJ1-1; the TCRdb call, TRBD1, lacks DNA for checking. The CDR3 sequence is 15 residues long. Germline loops: CDR1 SQVTM, CDR2 ANQGSEA.